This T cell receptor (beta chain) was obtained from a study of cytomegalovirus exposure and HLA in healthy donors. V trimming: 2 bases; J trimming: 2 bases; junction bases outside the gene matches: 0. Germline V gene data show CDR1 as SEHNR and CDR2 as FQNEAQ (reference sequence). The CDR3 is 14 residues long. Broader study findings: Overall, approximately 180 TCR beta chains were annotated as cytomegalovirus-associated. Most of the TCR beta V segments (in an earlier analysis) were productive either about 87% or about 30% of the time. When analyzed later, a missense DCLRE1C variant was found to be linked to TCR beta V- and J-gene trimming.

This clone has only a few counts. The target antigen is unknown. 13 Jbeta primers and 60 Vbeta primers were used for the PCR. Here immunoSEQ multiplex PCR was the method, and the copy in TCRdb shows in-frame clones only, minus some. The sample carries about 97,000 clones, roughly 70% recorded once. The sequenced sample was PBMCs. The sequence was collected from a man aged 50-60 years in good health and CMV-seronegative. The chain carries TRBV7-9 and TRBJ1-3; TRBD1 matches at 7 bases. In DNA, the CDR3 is TGTGCCAGCAGCTTACAGGGGGCTGGAAACACCATATATTTT. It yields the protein CASSLQGAGNTIYF.